Presented here are 13 T cell receptor beta chains from one specimen sequenced in a study of blood T cell repertoires in COVID-19. Profiled with immunoSEQ multiplex PCR; TCRdb holds only in-frame clones, not every one. Seen here are 55,000 to 85,000 clones, roughly 84% observed once, and the top ten hold under 13%. Sequenced input: peripheral blood. Receptor source: a woman under 30 with acute or convalescent COVID-19.

This chain uses TRBV5-1 with TRBJ2-1, with D perhaps matching TRBD2 (6 bases). Germline lookup yields CDR1 SGHRS and CDR2 YFSETQ. This CDR3 is 14 amino acids long. V was trimmed by 5 bases and J by 6 bases, leaving 15 bases between them. CDR3 region: CASREEGRINEQFF. As DNA, the CDR3 is TGCGCCAGCAGGGAGGAGGGGAGGATCAATGAGCAGTTCTTC.

The chain couples TRBV10-3 to TRBJ1-1; 7 positions match TRBD1. Unmatched junction bases numbered 6, after V lost 0 bases and J lost 5 bases. CDR3 length: 15 residues. Germline V gene lookup returns CDR1 ENHRY and CDR2 SYGVKD. CDR3: CAISESKTGSTEAFF. The CDR3 nucleotides read TGTGCCATCAGTGAGTCCAAGACAGGGAGTACTGAAGCTTTCTTT.

The chain has TRBV30 and TRBJ2-4; TRBD2 matches 7 bases. The length of the CDR3 is 15 residues. Germline CDR1 GTSNPN, CDR2 SVGIG (reference sequence). J lost 9 bases, V lost 0 bases, and 11 bases had no gene match. CDR3 DNA: TGTGCCTGGAGTGTACAGGTTGCGGGAGCAGGCATTCAGTACTTC. Residues: CAWSVQVAGAGIQYF.

The V and J genes are TRBV3-1 (or the pseudogene TRBV3-2) and TRBJ2-3, with TRBD2 matching over 9 bases. This CDR3 comprises 16 residues. Trimming at V came to 4 bases and at J to 5 bases, leaving 10 bases not matched to a gene. The germline CDR1 and CDR2 sequences are LGHDT and YNNKEL (reference sequence). CDR3 DNA: TGTGCCAGCAGCCCCCCATTAGCGGGAGCCCGAGATACGCAGTATTTT. Translation gives CASSPPLAGARDTQYF.

The gene calls are TRBV27 and TRBJ1-6; 8 nucleotides match TRBD1. This CDR3 comprises 15 residues. The germline gives CDR1 MNHEY, CDR2 SMNVEV (reference sequence). V was clipped by 7 bases and J by 9 bases; unmatched bases: 11. CDR3: CASTFGGQGTSPLHF. The CDR3 DNA reads TGTGCCAGCACTTTCGGCGGACAGGGTACTTCACCCCTCCACTTT.

In its sample, this clone was seen a few times. V usage is TRBV11-2 and J usage is TRBJ2-1; 9 bases fit TRBD2. Trimming took 5 bases from V and 4 from J; bases not matched to a gene: 3. CDR1 SGHAT and CDR2 FQNNGV come from the germline V gene. The CDR3 sequence is 14 residues long. CDR3 region: CASSQRGVYNEQFF. For the CDR3, the DNA is TGTGCCAGCAGCCAGCGGGGGGTGTACAATGAGCAGTTCTTC.

Here the CDR3 reads CAISDPQGYEQYF. The CDR3 coding sequence is TGTGCCATCAGTGATCCACAGGGCTACGAGCAGTACTTC. This chain links TRBV10-3 with TRBJ2-7; possible D gene TRBD1, 6 bases. The CDR3 has 13 amino acids. The germline V and J ends were trimmed by 3 bases and 3 bases, with 9 bases remaining between them. CDR1 is ENHRY, CDR2 SYGVKD, per germline.

The chain combines TRBV11-2 with TRBJ2-7; D not certain. Trimming pared 5 bases from V and 2 bases from J, leaving 10 bases between. This CDR3 comprises 13 residues. CDR1 and CDR2 (germline): SGHAT, FQNNGV. CDR3 amino acids: CASSPGPAYEQYF. In DNA form, the CDR3 reads TGTGCCAGCAGCCCCGGTCCGGCCTACGAGCAGTACTTC.

The chain uses TRBV5-1 and TRBJ2-1, with TRBD2 matching 13 bases. V gave up 4 bases and J gave up 7 bases; unmatched junction bases: 8. Germline assignment: CDR1 SGHRS and CDR2 YFSETQ. The CDR3 extends over 16 amino acids. In DNA form, the CDR3 reads TGCGCCAGCAGCATAGGACTAGCGGGAGTTGAAAATGAGCAGTTCTTC. It codes for CASSIGLAGVENEQFF.

The chain couples TRBV7-2 to TRBJ2-1; 7 bases map to TRBD2. Germline CDR1 and CDR2: SGHTA and FQGNSA. V was clipped by 5 bases and J by 9 bases; unmatched bases: 10. CDR3 length equals 14 residues. The CDR3 region has the DNA TGTGCCAGCAGCCCAGTGGGGGGGGGTGGTGAGCAGTTCTTC. This gives the protein CASSPVGGGGEQFF.

V usage is TRBV2 and J usage is TRBJ2-7; 8 positions agree with TRBD1. CDR1 and CDR2 from the germline V gene are SNHLY and FYNNEI. The CDR3 covers 16 residues. V lost 0 bases, J lost 5 bases, and 9 bases stayed unmatched. CDR3 region: CASSEARPGRGHEQYF. CDR3 bases: TGTGCCAGCAGTGAAGCGCGGCCGGGCAGGGGGCACGAGCAGTACTTC.

J is TRBJ1-5 and V is TRBV5-6, with D perhaps TRBD1 (6 bases). The germline V and J ends were trimmed by 4 bases and 6 bases, with 11 bases remaining between them. CDR3 length: 13 amino acids. Germline-derived CDR1 and CDR2 are SGHDT and YYEEEE. In DNA, the CDR3 is TGTGCCAGCAGCCCAGGGGCTGGTCAGCCCCAGCATTTT. It yields the protein CASSPGAGQPQHF. The full variable domain, its missing parts supplied by reference TRBV5-6 and TRBJ1-5, is DAGVTQSPTHLIKTRGQQVTLRCSPKSGHDTVSWYQQALGQGPQFIFQYYEEEERQRGNFPDRFSGHQFPNYSSELNVNALLLGDSALYLCASSPGAGQPQHFGDGTRLSIL.

This chain connects TRBV28 to TRBJ1-4, with 8 bases lining up with TRBD1. Germline V gene sequence: CDR1 MDHEN, CDR2 SYDVKM. This CDR3 is 15 amino acids long. The V gene end was trimmed by 8 bases and the J gene end by 5 bases; junction bases not matched to a gene: 10. CDR3 region: CASGGKDRVNEKLFF. Here the CDR3 DNA reads TGTGCCAGCGGGGGGAAGGACAGGGTAAATGAAAAACTGTTTTTT.